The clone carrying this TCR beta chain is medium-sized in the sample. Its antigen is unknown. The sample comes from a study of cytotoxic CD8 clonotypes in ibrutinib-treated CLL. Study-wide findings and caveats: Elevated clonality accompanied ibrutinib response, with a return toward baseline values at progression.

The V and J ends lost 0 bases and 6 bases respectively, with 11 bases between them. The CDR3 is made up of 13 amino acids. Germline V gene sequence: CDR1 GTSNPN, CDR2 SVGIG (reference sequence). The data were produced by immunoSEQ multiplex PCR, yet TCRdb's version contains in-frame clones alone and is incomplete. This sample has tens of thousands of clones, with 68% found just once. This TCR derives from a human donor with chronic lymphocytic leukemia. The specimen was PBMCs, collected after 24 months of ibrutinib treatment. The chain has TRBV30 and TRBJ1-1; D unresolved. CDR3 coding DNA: TGTGCCTGGAGTGTACCTCCCCGCCCTGAAGCTTTCTTT. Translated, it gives CAWSVPPRPEAFF.